The sequence of this T cell receptor (beta chain) was determined in a study of T cells in Graves' hyperthyroidism and ophthalmopathy (dated by TCRdb to 2018 to 2020). Regarding the complete study: Peripheral blood was sampled at the time of initial diagnosis, prior to any treatment. To identify distinguishing TCR V-J signatures, a discovery cohort of about a hundred patients was used, comprising under 45 with Graves' ophthalmopathy and around 60 with stable Graves' hyperthyroidism. Prospective prediction of ophthalmopathy was tested in an independent validation cohort of fewer than 20 hyperthyroidism patients and some 17 patients who later progressed to ophthalmopathy. The 100 discovery patients were randomly split 7:3 into training and test sets. In several Graves' hyperthyroidism patients, the study also compared T-cell repertoires from thyroid tissue with T-cell repertoires from blood. Once sampling was done, hyperthyroidism patients were given methimazole at a starting dose of 30 mg daily, whereas ophthalmopathy patients were given high-dose intravenous methylprednisolone. According to the paper, TCR Vbeta CDR3 sequencing was carried out on 135 peripheral blood samples, which came from 40 to 45 ophthalmopathy, around 75 hyperthyroidism and 17 progressor patients.

Ophthalmopathy patients had moderately to severely active disease, Clinical Activity Score of at least 3, NOSPECS grade of at least 4, and duration under 3 months. Patients with uncontrolled infections, other autoimmune diseases, pregnancy or lactation were excluded. Clinical symptoms, serum thyroxine and TRAb, thyroid ultrasound, and orbital computed tomography formed the basis for the diagnoses. PBMCs were isolated from about 9 ml of fresh peripheral blood by Ficoll-Paque density gradient centrifugation. Total RNA was extracted using Trizol reagent, and RNA quality was assessed on an Agilent 2100 Bioanalyzer. The investigation overall reported the following: Most expanded thyroid clonotypes (frequency above 0.001) were also found in blood, which suggests that blood repertoires may mirror thyroid immune responses. Sample size was not statistically predetermined, and blinding of investigators to group allocation was not performed. In cross-validation, a model built on a 13 V-J signature told ophthalmopathy apart from stable hyperthyroidism with 85% to 90% sensitivity and approximately 81% specificity, and in testing the same model reached 80%/75%. During validation, the model predicted progression to ophthalmopathy a median of approximately 7 months ahead of onset, with around 71% sensitivity and 72% to 80% specificity.

This clonotype has ten or more counts. This clone's antigen is unknown. Base-call qualities are not available, and no considerably larger clone is one nucleotide away. TCR beta CDR3 regions were amplified from RNA transcripts. The TCR CDR3 was subjected to a first round of RT-PCR using the HTBI primer set and the Qiagen OneStep RT-PCR kit. A second multiplex PCR round built the libraries, followed by size selection and purification. Sequencing of the libraries was done on an Illumina HiSeq2000 using paired-end 100 bp reads. In the paper's pipeline: SOAPnuke was used to process the raw data, throwing out any read that contained adapters or uncalled bases, had a mean Phred below 15, or lacked an exact constant-primer or identifier match. High-quality paired reads were merged using COPE v1.2.5, and each unique nucleotide sequence was defined as a clonotype. MiTCR v1.1 was used to align clonotypes to the IMGT TRBV, TRBD and TRBJ reference segments. Only V-J combinations with frequency above 0.0001, covering about 99% of repertoires, were analysed. The TCS score was defined as the ratio of F50 (clonal expansion) to E x V (chaos), calculated using BLOSUM62-based TCRdist between CDR3 peptides within each V-J. Welch's t-statistics and random forest reduced just over 500 V-J features to 10 to 15, which were used in a naive Bayes classifier (R e1071). TCRdb trimmed public reads at Q25 via fastp, called clones via MiXCR and kept in-frame beta chains. Merged by CDR3 protein, the rows form single entries marked with the most common genes and DNA. The V and J calls follow TCRdb's processing rather than the paper's. Across this sample there are about 380,000 distinct CDR3 sequences, with less than 20% seen only once. The ten most abundant clones make up 40% of the sample.

V is pared back by 5 bases and J by 6 bases, with 16 bases lying between the germline termini. Reading from cysteine to phenylalanine, the CDR3 counts 14 amino acids. Only the CDR3 portion is preserved as DNA: 42 bases, with reading frame beginning at the first base. The germline V gene sets CDR1 to SGHAT and CDR2 to FQNNGV. This sequence was found in a man between 18 and 35 years old with Graves' ophthalmopathy. Material for sequencing was blood. The V and J segments used are TRBV11-2 and TRBJ1-2; TRBD1 is possibly the D segment (6 matching bases). The sequence in DNA is TGTGCCAGCAGCCGCCAACAGGGAGGGAATGGCTACACCTTC. Its protein is CASSRQQGGNGYTF.